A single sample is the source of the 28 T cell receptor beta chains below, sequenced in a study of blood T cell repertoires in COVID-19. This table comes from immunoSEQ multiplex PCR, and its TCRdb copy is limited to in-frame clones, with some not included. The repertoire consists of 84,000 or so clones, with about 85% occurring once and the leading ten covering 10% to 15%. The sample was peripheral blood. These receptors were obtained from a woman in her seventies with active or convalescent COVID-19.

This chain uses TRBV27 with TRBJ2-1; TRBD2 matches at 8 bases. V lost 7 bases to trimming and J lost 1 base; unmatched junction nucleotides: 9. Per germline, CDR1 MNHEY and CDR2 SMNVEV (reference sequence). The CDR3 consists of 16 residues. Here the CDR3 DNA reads TGTGCCAGCACCTGGATGAGCGGGGGTTCCTACAATGAGCAGTTCTTC. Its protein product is CASTWMSGGSYNEQFF.

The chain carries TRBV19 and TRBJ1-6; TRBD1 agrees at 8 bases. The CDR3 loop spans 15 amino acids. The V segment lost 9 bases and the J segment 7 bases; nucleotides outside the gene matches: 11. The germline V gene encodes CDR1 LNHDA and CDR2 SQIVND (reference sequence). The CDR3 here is CASDPGQGWNSPLHF. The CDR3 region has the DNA TGTGCCAGCGATCCCGGACAGGGCTGGAATTCACCCCTCCACTTT. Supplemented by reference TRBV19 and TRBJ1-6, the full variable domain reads DGGITQSPKYLFRKEGQNVTLSCEQNLNHDAMYWYRQDPGQGLRLIYYSQIVNDFQKGDIAEGYSVSREKKESFPLTVTSAQKNPTAFYLCASDPGQGWNSPLHFGNGTRLTVT.

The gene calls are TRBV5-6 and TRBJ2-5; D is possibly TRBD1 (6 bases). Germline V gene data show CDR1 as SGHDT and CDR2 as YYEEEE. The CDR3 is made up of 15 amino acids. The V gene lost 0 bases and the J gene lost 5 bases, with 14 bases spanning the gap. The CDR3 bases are TGTGCCAGCAGCTTGGTGGCAGGGGCCCTGGAGACCCAGTACTTC. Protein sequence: CASSLVAGALETQYF.

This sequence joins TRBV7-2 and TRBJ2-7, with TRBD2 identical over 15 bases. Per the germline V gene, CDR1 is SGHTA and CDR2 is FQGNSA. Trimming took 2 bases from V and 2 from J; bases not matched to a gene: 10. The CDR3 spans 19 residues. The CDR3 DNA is TGTGCCAGCAGCTTACTGTCCGGGACTAGCGGGGGGTCGCCCTACGAGCAGTACTTC. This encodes CASSLLSGTSGGSPYEQYF.

CDR3 sequence: CASSLTGYGGYTF. The CDR3 DNA reads as TGTGCCAGCAGTTTAACAGGGTATGGTGGCTACACCTTC. The genes are TRBV2 and TRBJ1-2, with D possibly being TRBD1 (6 bases). The germline CDR1 and CDR2 sequences are SNHLY and FYNNEI. Trimming pared 5 bases from V and 7 bases from J, leaving 14 bases between. The CDR3 has 13 amino acids.

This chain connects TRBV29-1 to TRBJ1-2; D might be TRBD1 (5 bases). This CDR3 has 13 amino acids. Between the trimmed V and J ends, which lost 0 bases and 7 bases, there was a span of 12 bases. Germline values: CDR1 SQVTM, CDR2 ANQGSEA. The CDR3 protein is CSVEDREGSGYTF. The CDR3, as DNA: TGCAGCGTTGAAGACAGGGAGGGTAGTGGCTACACCTTC.

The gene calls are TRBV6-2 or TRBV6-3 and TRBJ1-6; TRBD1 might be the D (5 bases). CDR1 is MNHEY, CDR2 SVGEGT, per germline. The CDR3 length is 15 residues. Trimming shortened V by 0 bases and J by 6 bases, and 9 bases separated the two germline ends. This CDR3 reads CASSYSIGVNSPLHF. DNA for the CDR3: TGTGCCAGCAGTTACTCGATAGGGGTTAATTCACCCCTCCACTTT.

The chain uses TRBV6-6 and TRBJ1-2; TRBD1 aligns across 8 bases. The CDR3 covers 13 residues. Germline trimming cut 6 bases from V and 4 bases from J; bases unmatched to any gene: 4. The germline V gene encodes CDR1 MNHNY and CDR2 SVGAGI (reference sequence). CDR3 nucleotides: TGTGCCAGCAGGACGGGACAGGCCTATGGCTACACCTTC. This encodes CASRTGQAYGYTF.

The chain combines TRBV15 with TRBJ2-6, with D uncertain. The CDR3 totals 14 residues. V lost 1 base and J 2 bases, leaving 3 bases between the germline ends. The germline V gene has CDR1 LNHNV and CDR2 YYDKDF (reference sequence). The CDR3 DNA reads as TGTGCCACCAGCAGAGGAGCTGGGGCCAACGTCCTGACTTTC. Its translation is CATSRGAGANVLTF.

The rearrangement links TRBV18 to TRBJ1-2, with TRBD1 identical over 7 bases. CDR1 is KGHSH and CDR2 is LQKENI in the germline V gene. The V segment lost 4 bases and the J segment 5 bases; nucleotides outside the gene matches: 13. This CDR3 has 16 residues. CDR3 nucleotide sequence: TGTGCCAGCTCACAAAAGCGCCGGGACAGTCAGTATGGCTACACCTTC. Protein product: CASSQKRRDSQYGYTF.

CDR3 DNA sequence: TGTGCCAGCAGCTTAACGATTTTGGGGCGGGGGAGCACAGATACGCAGTATTTT. Protein product: CASSLTILGRGSTDTQYF. The rearrangement uses TRBV7-2 and TRBJ2-3; 7 bases map to TRBD2. Germline values: CDR1 SGHTA, CDR2 FQGNSA. The junction had 11 bases not matched to a gene; V was cut back by 2 bases and J by 0 bases. The length of the CDR3 is 18 residues.

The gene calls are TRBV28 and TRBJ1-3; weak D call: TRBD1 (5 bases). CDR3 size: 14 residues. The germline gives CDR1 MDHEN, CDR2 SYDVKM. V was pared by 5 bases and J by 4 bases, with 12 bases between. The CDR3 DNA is TGTGCCAGCAGTCTAAGGACACCGGGAAACACCATATATTTT. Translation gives CASSLRTPGNTIYF.

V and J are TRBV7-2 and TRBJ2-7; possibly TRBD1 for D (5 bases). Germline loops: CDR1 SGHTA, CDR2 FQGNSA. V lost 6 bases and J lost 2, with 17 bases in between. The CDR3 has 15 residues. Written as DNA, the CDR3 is TGTGCCAGCAGTACAAAGGGGCAGGCGACCTACGAGCAGTACTTC. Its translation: CASSTKGQATYEQYF.

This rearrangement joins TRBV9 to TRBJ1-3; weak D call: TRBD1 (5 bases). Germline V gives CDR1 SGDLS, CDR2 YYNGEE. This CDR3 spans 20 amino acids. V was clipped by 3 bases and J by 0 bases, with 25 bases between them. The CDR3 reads CASSAHSGDYYGNSGNTIYF. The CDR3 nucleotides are TGTGCCAGCAGCGCCCATTCCGGGGACTACTATGGGAACTCTGGAAACACCATATATTTT.

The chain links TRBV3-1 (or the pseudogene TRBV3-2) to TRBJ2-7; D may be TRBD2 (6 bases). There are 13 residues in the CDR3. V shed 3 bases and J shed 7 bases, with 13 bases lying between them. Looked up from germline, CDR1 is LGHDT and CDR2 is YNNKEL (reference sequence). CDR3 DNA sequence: TGTGCCAGCAGCCATCCGGGGGTTAGGGAGCAGTACTTC. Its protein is CASSHPGVREQYF.

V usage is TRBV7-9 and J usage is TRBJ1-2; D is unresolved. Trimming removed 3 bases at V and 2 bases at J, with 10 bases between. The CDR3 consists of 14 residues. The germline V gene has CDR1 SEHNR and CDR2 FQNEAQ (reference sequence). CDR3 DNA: TGTGCCAGCAGCTTTACGTCGGGGAACTATGGCTACACCTTC. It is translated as CASSFTSGNYGYTF.

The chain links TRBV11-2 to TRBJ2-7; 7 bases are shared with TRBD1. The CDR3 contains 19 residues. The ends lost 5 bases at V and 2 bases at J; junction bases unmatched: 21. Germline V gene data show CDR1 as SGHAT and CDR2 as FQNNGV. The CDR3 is CASSLRWTGTVKSPYEQYF. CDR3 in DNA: TGTGCCAGCAGCCTAAGATGGACAGGCACTGTCAAATCCCCCTACGAGCAGTACTTC.

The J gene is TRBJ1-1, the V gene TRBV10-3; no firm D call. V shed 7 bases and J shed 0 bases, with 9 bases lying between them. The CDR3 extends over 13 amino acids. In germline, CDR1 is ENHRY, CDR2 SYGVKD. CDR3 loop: CAIKTPMNTEAFF. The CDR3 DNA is TGTGCCATCAAGACACCCATGAACACTGAAGCTTTCTTT.

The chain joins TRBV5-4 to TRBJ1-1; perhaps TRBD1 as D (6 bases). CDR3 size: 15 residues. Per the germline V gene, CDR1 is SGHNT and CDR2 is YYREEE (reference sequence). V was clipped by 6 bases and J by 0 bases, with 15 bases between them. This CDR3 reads CASTRGGGMNTEAFF. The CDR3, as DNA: TGTGCCAGCACGAGAGGGGGGGGCATGAACACTGAAGCTTTCTTT.

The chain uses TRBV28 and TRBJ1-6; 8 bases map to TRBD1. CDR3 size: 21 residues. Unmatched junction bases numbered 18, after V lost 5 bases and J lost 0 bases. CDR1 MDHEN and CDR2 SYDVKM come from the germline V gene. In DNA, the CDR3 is TGTGCCAGCAGTATCGCCGGACAGGGAGGATTTCTTAGCTCCTATAATTCACCCCTCCACTTT. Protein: CASSIAGQGGFLSSYNSPLHF. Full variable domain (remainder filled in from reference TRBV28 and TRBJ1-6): DVKVTQSSRYLVKRTGEKVFLECVQDMDHENMFWYRQDPGLGLRLIYFSYDVKMKEKGDIPEGYSVSREKKERFSLILESASTNQTSMYLCASSIAGQGGFLSSYNSPLHFGNGTRLTVT.

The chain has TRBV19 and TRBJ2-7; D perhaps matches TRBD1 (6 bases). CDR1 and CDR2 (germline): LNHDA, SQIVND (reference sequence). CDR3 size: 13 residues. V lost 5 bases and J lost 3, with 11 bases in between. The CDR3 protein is CASSGGQYYEQYF. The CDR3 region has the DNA TGTGCCAGTAGTGGAGGACAGTACTACGAGCAGTACTTC.

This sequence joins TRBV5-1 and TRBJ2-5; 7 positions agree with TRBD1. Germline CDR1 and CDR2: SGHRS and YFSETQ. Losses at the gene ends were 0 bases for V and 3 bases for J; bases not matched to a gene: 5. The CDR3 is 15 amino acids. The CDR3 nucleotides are TGCGCCAGCAGCTTGGCAGGGGGTTCGGAAGAGACCCAGTACTTC. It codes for CASSLAGGSEETQYF. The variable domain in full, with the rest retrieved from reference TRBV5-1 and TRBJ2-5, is KAGVTQTPRYLIKTRGQQVTLSCSPISGHRSVSWYQQTPGQGLQFLFEYFSETQRNKGNFPGRFSGRQFSNSRSEMNVSTLELGDSALYLCASSLAGGSEETQYFGPGTRLLVL.

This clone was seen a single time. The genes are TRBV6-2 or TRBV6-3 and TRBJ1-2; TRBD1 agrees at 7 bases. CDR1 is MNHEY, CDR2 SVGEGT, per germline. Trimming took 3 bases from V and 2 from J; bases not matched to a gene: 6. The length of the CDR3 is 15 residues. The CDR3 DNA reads TGTGCCAGCAGTTATTCGACAGGGAGCAACTATGGCTACACCTTC. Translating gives CASSYSTGSNYGYTF.

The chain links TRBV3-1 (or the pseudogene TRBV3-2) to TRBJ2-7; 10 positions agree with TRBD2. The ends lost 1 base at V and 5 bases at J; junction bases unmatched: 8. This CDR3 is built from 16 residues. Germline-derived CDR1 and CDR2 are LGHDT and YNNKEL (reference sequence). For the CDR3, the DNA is TGTGCCAGCAGCCAAGCTTGGAGCGGGGGGGCGAACGAGCAGTACTTC. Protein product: CASSQAWSGGANEQYF.

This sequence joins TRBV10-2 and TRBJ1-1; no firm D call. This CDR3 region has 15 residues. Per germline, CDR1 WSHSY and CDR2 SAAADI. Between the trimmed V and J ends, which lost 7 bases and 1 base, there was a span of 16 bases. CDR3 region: CASNAHRGSNTEAFF. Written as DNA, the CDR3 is TGCGCCAGCAATGCACACCGGGGTTCGAACACTGAAGCTTTCTTT.

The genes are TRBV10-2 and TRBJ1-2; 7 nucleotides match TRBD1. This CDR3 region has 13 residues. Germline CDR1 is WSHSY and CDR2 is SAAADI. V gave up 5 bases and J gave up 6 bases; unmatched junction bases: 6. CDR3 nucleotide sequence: TGCGCCAGCAGTCCGGACAGGCTTAATGGCTACACCTTC. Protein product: CASSPDRLNGYTF.

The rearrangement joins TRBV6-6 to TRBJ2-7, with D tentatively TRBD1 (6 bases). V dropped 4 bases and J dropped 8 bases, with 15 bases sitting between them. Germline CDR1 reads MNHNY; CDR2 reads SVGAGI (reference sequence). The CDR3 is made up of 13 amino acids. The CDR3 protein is CASSSHTGTKQYF. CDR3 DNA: TGTGCCAGCAGTTCCCATACAGGGACCAAGCAGTACTTC.

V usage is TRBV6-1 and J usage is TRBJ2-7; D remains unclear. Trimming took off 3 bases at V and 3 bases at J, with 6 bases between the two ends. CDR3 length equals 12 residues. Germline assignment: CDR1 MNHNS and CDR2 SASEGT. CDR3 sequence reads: CASSEYSYEQYF. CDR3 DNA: TGTGCCAGCAGTGAGTACAGCTACGAGCAGTACTTC.